Shown below are 31 T cell receptor beta chains from a single sample sequenced in a study of control samples from healthy donors and cancer patients. The method was immunoSEQ multiplex PCR; TCRdb's version includes in-frame clones alone and lacks a portion of them. The sample lists under 200,000 clones, around 93% seen once, with approximately 4% in the top ten. The specimen sequenced was blood. The origin of the receptors is a woman aged 55-69 years in good health.

CDR3 coding DNA: TGTGCCAGTAGTACAGGACAGTACACTGAAGCTTTCTTT. Amino acid sequence: CASSTGQYTEAFF. The chain uses TRBV19 and TRBJ1-1; D is perhaps TRBD1 (6 bases). Per the germline V gene, CDR1 is LNHDA and CDR2 is SQIVND (reference sequence). The ends were cut back, 4 bases at V and 3 bases at J, with 9 bases in the middle. The CDR3 length is 13 residues.

The rearrangement joins TRBV12-5 to TRBJ1-5; TRBD1 might be the D (5 bases). V was clipped by 0 bases and J by 5 bases, with 14 bases between them. This CDR3 has 16 amino acids. Germline V gene sequence: CDR1 LGHNT, CDR2 FRNRAP. CDR3 region: CASGLVQEGLDQPQHF. The CDR3 DNA reads as TGTGCTAGTGGTTTGGTACAGGAGGGACTTGATCAGCCCCAGCATTTT.

This clone was seen more than once but under ten times. The chain links TRBV7-9 to TRBJ1-2; D is unresolved. V was pared by 6 bases and J by 4 bases, with 9 bases between. The CDR3 covers 12 residues. Per the germline V gene, CDR1 is SEHNR and CDR2 is FQNEAQ (reference sequence). CDR3 nucleotide sequence: TGTGCCAGCAGTCTTCGGGTCTATGGCTACACCTTC. Amino acids: CASSLRVYGYTF.

This rearrangement joins TRBV7-9 to TRBJ2-3; D unresolved. Germline lookup yields CDR1 SEHNR and CDR2 FQNEAQ (reference sequence). This CDR3 contains 13 residues. Trimming removed 4 bases from V and 0 bases from J, with 5 bases in between. In DNA, the CDR3 is TGTGCCAGCAGCTCCTCTAGCACAGATACGCAGTATTTT. As protein: CASSSSSTDTQYF.

The chain carries TRBV30 and TRBJ1-1, with D possibly being TRBD1 (6 bases). The ends were cut back, 4 bases at V and 2 bases at J, with 11 bases in the middle. Germline CDR1 reads GTSNPN; CDR2 reads SVGIG (reference sequence). CDR3 size: 13 residues. CDR3: CAWIQGVNTEAFF. DNA of the CDR3: TGTGCCTGGATACAGGGAGTAAACACTGAAGCTTTCTTT. Together with reference TRBV30 and TRBJ1-1, the CDR3 gives the full variable domain: SQTIHQWPATLVQPVGSPLSLECTVEGTSNPNLYWYRQAAGRGLQLLFYSVGIGQISSEVPQNLSASRPQDRQFILSSKKLLLSDSGFYLCAWIQGVNTEAFFGQGTRLTVV.

The gene calls are TRBV9 and TRBJ1-3, with unresolved D. Germline V CDR1 and CDR2: SGDLS, YYNGEE. Trimming took off 2 bases at V and 0 bases at J, with 9 bases between the two ends. The CDR3 has 15 residues. The CDR3 loop is CASSVAPTSGNTIYF. CDR3 DNA sequence: TGTGCCAGCAGCGTGGCCCCGACCTCTGGAAACACCATATATTTT.

V is TRBV6-5 and J is TRBJ1-4; the D is unclear. The CDR3 length is 13 residues. The V and J ends lost 0 bases and 7 bases respectively, with 6 bases between them. Per the germline V gene, CDR1 is MNHEY and CDR2 is SVGAGI. The CDR3 protein is CASSYSKGEKLFF. CDR3 sequence (DNA): TGTGCCAGCAGTTACTCGAAGGGTGAAAAACTGTTTTTT.

J is TRBJ2-7 and V is TRBV18, with D perhaps matching TRBD2 (6 bases). The CDR3 covers 15 residues. CDR1 and CDR2 (germline): KGHSH, LQKENI. V lost 3 bases and J 0 bases, leaving 12 bases between the germline ends. The chain's CDR3 is CASSPGRDFSYEQYF. The CDR3 DNA reads as TGTGCCAGCTCACCGGGGCGGGACTTCTCCTACGAGCAGTACTTC.

The chain couples TRBV4-1 to TRBJ2-7; D is ambiguous. The CDR3 length is 15 residues. The V end lost 3 bases, the J end lost 4 bases, and 16 bases lay between the germline ends. Germline V lookup: CDR1 MGHRA, CDR2 YSYEKL. CDR3 sequence reads: CASSHGRSKIYEQYF. The DNA of the CDR3 is TGCGCCAGCAGCCACGGTCGATCCAAAATTTACGAGCAGTACTTC.

This chain connects TRBV7-8 to TRBJ1-5; 8 positions match TRBD1. The germline gives CDR1 SGHVS, CDR2 FQNEAQ. V was pared by 1 base and J by 7 bases, with 3 bases of the junction left unmatched. The CDR3 loop spans 14 amino acids. Written as DNA, the CDR3 is TGTGCCAGCAGCTTAGGGCAGGGGGCACAGCCCCAGCATTTT. Protein: CASSLGQGAQPQHF.

The chain has TRBV6-2 or TRBV6-3 and TRBJ1-2; 7 bases agree with TRBD1. V shed 4 bases, J shed 0 bases, and the junction held 11 bases outside the gene matches. CDR3 size: 17 residues. CDR1 is MNHEY and CDR2 is SVGEGT in the germline V gene. The CDR3 DNA follows: TGTGCCAGCAGTTCACCGGGACAGCTCGAATCTAACTATGGCTACACCTTC. It yields the protein CASSSPGQLESNYGYTF.

The chain has TRBV7-2 and TRBJ1-3, with a possible D match to TRBD1 (6 bases). The V gene lost 7 bases and the J gene lost 4 bases, with 14 bases spanning the gap. The CDR3 loop spans 14 amino acids. The germline gives CDR1 SGHTA, CDR2 FQGNSA. CDR3 sequence: CASNQGSLGNTIYF. The CDR3 bases are TGTGCCAGCAACCAGGGGAGTTTAGGAAACACCATATATTTT.

This chain joins TRBV19 and TRBJ1-3; D unclear. The V gene's germline CDR1 is LNHDA and CDR2 SQIVND (reference sequence). The CDR3 consists of 14 residues. With 6 bases removed from V and 4 bases from J, the gap between germline ends came to 13 bases. CDR3 bases: TGTGCCAGTAGCCCCGTCTCACGCGGAAACACCATATATTTT. Its translation: CASSPVSRGNTIYF.

The V gene is TRBV6-1, the J gene TRBJ1-2; D gene unclear. The V gene lost 2 bases and the J gene lost 8 bases, with 9 bases spanning the gap. This CDR3 spans 12 amino acids. Germline V lookup: CDR1 MNHNS, CDR2 SASEGT. CDR3 loop: CASSEIMIGYTF. The CDR3 DNA reads as TGTGCCAGCAGTGAAATAATGATCGGCTACACCTTC.

The rearrangement joins TRBV5-1 to TRBJ2-5; D ambiguous. The CDR3 has 12 amino acids. V gave up 5 bases and J gave up 5 bases, with 10 bases separating them. Looked up from germline, CDR1 is SGHRS and CDR2 is YFSETQ. DNA of the CDR3: TGCGCCAGCAGAATGGACCTCGAGACCCAGTACTTC. It encodes CASRMDLETQYF. The whole variable domain, remainder taken from reference TRBV5-1 and TRBJ2-5, is KAGVTQTPRYLIKTRGQQVTLSCSPISGHRSVSWYQQTPGQGLQFLFEYFSETQRNKGNFPGRFSGRQFSNSRSEMNVSTLELGDSALYLCASRMDLETQYFGPGTRLLVL.

This sequence joins TRBV2 and TRBJ1-1; D call uncertain. V gave up 7 bases and J gave up 1 base, with 10 bases separating them. The CDR3 runs 13 residues. Germline V lookup: CDR1 SNHLY, CDR2 FYNNEI. The DNA for the CDR3 is TGTGCCAGCACCTCAGACGGGAACACTGAAGCTTTCTTT. This sequence encodes CASTSDGNTEAFF.

As to this clone: A read error is likely, as this CDR3 ends without the conserved phenylalanine or tryptophan. The DNA is omitted, as the CDR3 cannot be located on it reliably, and the CDR3 follows TCRdb's listing. The rearrangement links TRBV5-1 to TRBJ1-2. The CDR3 is 10 amino acids long, termini counted. Germline CDR1 SGHRS, CDR2 YFSETQ. The CDR3: CASRSGLFSS.

The chain carries TRBV14 and TRBJ1-1, with TRBD1 as a possible D gene (6 bases). CDR3 length: 18 amino acids. CDR1 and CDR2 (germline): SGHDN, FVKESK. V lost 0 bases to trimming and J lost 4 bases, with 21 bases between them. The CDR3: CASSQEIGGGLLPTEAFF. Here the CDR3 DNA reads TGTGCCAGCAGCCAAGAAATCGGGGGGGGGCTCCTCCCCACTGAAGCTTTCTTT. Complete variable domain (other parts from reference TRBV14 and TRBJ1-1): EAGVTQFPSHSVIEKGQTVTLRCDPISGHDNLYWYRRVMGKEIKFLLHFVKESKQDESGMPNNRFLAERTGGTYSTLKVQPAELEDSGVYFCASSQEIGGGLLPTEAFFGQGTRLTVV.

The chain is built from TRBV18 and TRBJ1-1; a weak D match, TRBD1 (5 bases). Between the trimmed V and J ends, which lost 3 bases and 0 bases, there was a span of 11 bases. Germline assignment: CDR1 KGHSH and CDR2 LQKENI. The length of the CDR3 is 15 residues. CDR3 coding DNA: TGTGCCAGCTCACCTGGGACGTCGATGAACACTGAAGCTTTCTTT. This translates into CASSPGTSMNTEAFF.

Remarks on this clone: A far more abundant clone sits one base away, making this likely a read error. The chain couples TRBV6-2 or TRBV6-3 to TRBJ2-7, with TRBD2 matching 12 bases. V gave up 4 bases and J gave up 2 bases; unmatched junction bases: 3. The CDR3 sequence is 15 residues long. CDR1 MNHEY and CDR2 SVGEGT come from the germline V gene. CDR3 nucleotide sequence: TGTGCCAGCAGTTTAACTAGCGGGGGGCCCTACGAGCAGTACTTC. It codes for CASSLTSGGPYEQYF.

The V and J genes are TRBV18 and TRBJ1-6, with 7 bases aligning to TRBD1. There are 16 residues in the CDR3. V was pared by 6 bases and J by 6 bases, with 11 bases of the junction left unmatched. Germline V gene lookup returns CDR1 KGHSH and CDR2 LQKENI. DNA of the CDR3: TGTGCCAGCTCTCAGCTGGACAGGACCTCTAATTCACCCCTCCACTTT. This encodes CASSQLDRTSNSPLHF.

In this sample, this clone turned up once. CDR3 nucleotides: TGTGCCAGTAGTATTTGGGGGACAGGGGGGTATCAGCCCCAGCATTTT. Translation: CASSIWGTGGYQPQHF. The rearrangement links TRBV19 to TRBJ1-5; TRBD1 agrees at 11 bases. V dropped 3 bases and J dropped 5; count of bases not matched to a gene: 6. The V gene's germline CDR1 is LNHDA and CDR2 SQIVND (reference sequence). This CDR3 comprises 16 residues.

The gene calls are TRBV4-3 and TRBJ2-7; 13 nucleotides agree with TRBD2. This CDR3 is built from 17 residues. The germline gives CDR1 LGHNA, CDR2 YSLEER. Germline trimming cut 0 bases from V and 3 bases from J; bases unmatched to any gene: 5. CDR3 region: CASSQDLWTSGSYEQYF. CDR3 sequence (DNA): TGCGCCAGCAGCCAAGATCTCTGGACTAGCGGGAGCTACGAGCAGTACTTC.

For the CDR3, the DNA is TGTGCCAGCAGCGCAACGACAGGGGCCTTTCAGCCCCAGCATTTT. Translated, it gives CASSATTGAFQPQHF. This chain joins TRBV5-8 and TRBJ1-5; TRBD1 aligns across 8 bases. CDR1 is SGHTS and CDR2 is YDEGEE in the germline V gene. The CDR3 is made up of 15 amino acids. Trimming removed 4 bases from V and 6 bases from J; junction bases left unmatched: 9.

The chain couples TRBV7-2 to TRBJ1-3; D ambiguous. Germline lookup yields CDR1 SGHTA and CDR2 FQGNSA. The CDR3 loop spans 18 amino acids. V lost 1 base and J 0 bases, leaving 16 bases between the germline ends. The CDR3 sequence: CASSLVPQAGSSGNTIYF. Written as DNA, the CDR3 is TGTGCCAGCAGCTTAGTGCCCCAGGCCGGCAGCTCTGGAAACACCATATATTTT.

This clone was seen only once. The chain recombines TRBV28 with TRBJ2-7, with D perhaps TRBD2 (5 bases). Trimming took 6 bases from V and 0 from J, leaving 9 bases between them. The germline CDR1 and CDR2 sequences are MDHEN and SYDVKM. The CDR3 is 13 residues long. Written as DNA, the CDR3 is TGTGCCAGCAGAGAAGCGGCCTCCTACGAGCAGTACTTC. Encoded protein: CASREAASYEQYF. Looking up the rest from reference TRBV28 and TRBJ2-7 gives the full variable domain: DVKVTQSSRYLVKRTGEKVFLECVQDMDHENMFWYRQDPGLGLRLIYFSYDVKMKEKGDIPEGYSVSREKKERFSLILESASTNQTSMYLCASREAASYEQYFGPGTRLTVT.

The chain employs TRBV5-8 and TRBJ1-1, with 7 nucleotides matching TRBD1. The CDR3 runs 14 residues. V dropped 0 bases and J dropped 4; count of bases not matched to a gene: 3. Germline lookup yields CDR1 SGHTS and CDR2 YDEGEE. CDR3 bases: TGTGCCAGCAGCTTGGCCTCAGGGGGCACTGAAGCTTTCTTT. Its protein is CASSLASGGTEAFF.

In this sample, this clone turned up many times. CDR3 DNA sequence: TGTGCCAGCAGCTTAGGGGCCAGGGGTCGCAATCAGCCCCAGCATTTT. This translates into CASSLGARGRNQPQHF. The V call is TRBV13, the J call TRBJ1-5, with D maybe TRBD1 (6 bases). CDR1 is PRHDT and CDR2 is FYEKMQ in the germline V gene (reference sequence). V lost 0 bases and J lost 2, with 11 bases in between. The CDR3 covers 16 residues.

The chain employs TRBV7-2 and TRBJ2-1, with 8 bases aligning to TRBD2. V trimming: 0 bases; J trimming: 10 bases; junction bases outside the gene matches: 8. Germline-derived CDR1 and CDR2 are SGHTA and FQGNSA. The CDR3 has 15 amino acids. The DNA for the CDR3 is TGTGCCAGCAGCTTAGCCGGGGGACTAGGAGGAGAGCAGTTCTTC. It is translated as CASSLAGGLGGEQFF.

The CDR3 nucleotides are TGTGCCAGCAGCGGAACTGACAGGGGTTTCAACTATGGCTACACCTTC. Translated: CASSGTDRGFNYGYTF. The chain combines TRBV7-2 with TRBJ1-2; TRBD1 agrees at 8 bases. The ends lost 5 bases at V and 2 bases at J; junction bases unmatched: 10. CDR3 length: 16 residues. Per germline, CDR1 SGHTA and CDR2 FQGNSA.

The chain combines TRBV3-1 (or the pseudogene TRBV3-2) with TRBJ1-3; D unresolved. V lost 5 bases, J lost 7 bases, and 18 bases lay in between. The CDR3 totals 15 residues. Germline V gives CDR1 LGHDT, CDR2 YNNKEL (reference sequence). The CDR3 DNA follows: TGTGCCAGCAGCGATAAATGGATAATAGGTAACACCATATATTTT. Its protein is CASSDKWIIGNTIYF.